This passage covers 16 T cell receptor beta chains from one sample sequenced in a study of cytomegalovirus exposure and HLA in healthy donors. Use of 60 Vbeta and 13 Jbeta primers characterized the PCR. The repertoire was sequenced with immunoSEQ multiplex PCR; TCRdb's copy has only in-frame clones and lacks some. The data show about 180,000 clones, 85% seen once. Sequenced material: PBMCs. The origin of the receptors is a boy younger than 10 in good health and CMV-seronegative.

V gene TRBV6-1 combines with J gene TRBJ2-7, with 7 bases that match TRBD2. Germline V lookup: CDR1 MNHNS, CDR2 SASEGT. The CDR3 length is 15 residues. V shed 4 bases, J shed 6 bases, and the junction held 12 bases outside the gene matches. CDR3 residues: CASSVPRLADLEQYF. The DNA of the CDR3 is TGTGCCAGCAGTGTCCCCCGGCTAGCGGATCTCGAGCAGTACTTC.

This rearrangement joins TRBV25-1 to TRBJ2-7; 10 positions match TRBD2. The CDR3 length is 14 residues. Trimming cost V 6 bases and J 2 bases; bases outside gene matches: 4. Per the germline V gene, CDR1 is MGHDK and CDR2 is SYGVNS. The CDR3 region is CASSGTSDTYEQYF. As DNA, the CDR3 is TGTGCCAGCAGCGGGACTAGCGACACCTACGAGCAGTACTTC.

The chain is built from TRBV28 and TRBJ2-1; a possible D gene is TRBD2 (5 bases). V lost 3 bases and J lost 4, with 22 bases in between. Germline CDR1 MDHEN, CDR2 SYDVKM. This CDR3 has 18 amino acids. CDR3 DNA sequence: TGTGCCAGCAGTTTCCAACCCAAGAGGGTTGGACGGTACAATGAGCAGTTCTTC. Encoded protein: CASSFQPKRVGRYNEQFF.

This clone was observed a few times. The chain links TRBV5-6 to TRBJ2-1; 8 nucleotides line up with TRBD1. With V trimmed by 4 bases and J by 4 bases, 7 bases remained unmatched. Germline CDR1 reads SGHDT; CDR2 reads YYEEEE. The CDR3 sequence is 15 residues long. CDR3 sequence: CASSAAGTGYNEQFF. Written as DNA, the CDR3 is TGTGCCAGCAGCGCGGCCGGGACAGGTTACAATGAGCAGTTCTTC.

This chain's CDR3 is CASSKIGQGPNTEAFF. CDR3 nucleotides: TGTGCCAGTAGTAAAATAGGACAGGGGCCGAACACTGAAGCTTTCTTT. This chain uses TRBV19 with TRBJ1-1; 9 positions match TRBD1. Germline V lookup: CDR1 LNHDA, CDR2 SQIVND (reference sequence). CDR3 length: 16 residues. V lost 4 bases and J lost 1; bases outside the gene matches: 7.

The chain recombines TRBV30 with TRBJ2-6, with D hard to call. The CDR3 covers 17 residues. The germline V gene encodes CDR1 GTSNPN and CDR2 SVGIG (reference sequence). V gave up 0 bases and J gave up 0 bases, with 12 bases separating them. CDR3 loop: CAWSVLPTGSGANVLTF. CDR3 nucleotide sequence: TGTGCCTGGAGTGTACTCCCCACGGGCTCTGGGGCCAACGTCCTGACTTTC.

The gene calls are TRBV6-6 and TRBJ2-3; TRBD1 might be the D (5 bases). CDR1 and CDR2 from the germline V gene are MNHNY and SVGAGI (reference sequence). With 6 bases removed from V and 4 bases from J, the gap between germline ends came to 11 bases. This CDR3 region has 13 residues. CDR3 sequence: CASRQGSPDTQYF. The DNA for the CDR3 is TGTGCCAGCAGGCAGGGTTCCCCAGATACGCAGTATTTT.

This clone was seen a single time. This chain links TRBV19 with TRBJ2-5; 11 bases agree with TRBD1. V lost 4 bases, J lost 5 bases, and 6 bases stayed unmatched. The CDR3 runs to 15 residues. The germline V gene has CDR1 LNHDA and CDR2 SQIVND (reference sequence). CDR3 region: CASSTTGTGGETQYF. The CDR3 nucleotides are TGTGCCAGTAGTACCACCGGGACAGGGGGGGAGACCCAGTACTTC.

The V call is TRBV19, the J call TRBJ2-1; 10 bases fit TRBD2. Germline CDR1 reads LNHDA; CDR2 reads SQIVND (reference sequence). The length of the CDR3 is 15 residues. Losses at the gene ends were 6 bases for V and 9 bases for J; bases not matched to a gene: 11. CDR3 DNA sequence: TGTGCCAGTAGCCTTCTAGCGGGAGAAGGGAGTGAGCAGTTCTTC. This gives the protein CASSLLAGEGSEQFF.

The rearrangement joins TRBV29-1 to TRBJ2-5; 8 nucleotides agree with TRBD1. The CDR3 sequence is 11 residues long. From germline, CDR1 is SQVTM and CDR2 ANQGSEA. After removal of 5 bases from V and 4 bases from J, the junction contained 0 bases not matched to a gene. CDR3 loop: CSVTGGETQYF. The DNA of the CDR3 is TGCAGCGTTACAGGGGGAGAGACCCAGTACTTC.

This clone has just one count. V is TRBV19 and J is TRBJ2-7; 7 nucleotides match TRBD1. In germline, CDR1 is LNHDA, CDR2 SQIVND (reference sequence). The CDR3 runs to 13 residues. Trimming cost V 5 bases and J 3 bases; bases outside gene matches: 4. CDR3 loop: CASSPRDSYEQYF. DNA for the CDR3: TGTGCCAGTAGTCCCCGGGACAGCTACGAGCAGTACTTC.

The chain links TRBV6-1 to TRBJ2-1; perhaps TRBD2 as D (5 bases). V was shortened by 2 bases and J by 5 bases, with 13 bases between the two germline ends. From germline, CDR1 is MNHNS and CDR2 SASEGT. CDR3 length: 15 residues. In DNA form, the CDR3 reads TGTGCCAGCAGTGAAAAAAGCGGAGGTCACAATGAGCAGTTCTTC. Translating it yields CASSEKSGGHNEQFF.

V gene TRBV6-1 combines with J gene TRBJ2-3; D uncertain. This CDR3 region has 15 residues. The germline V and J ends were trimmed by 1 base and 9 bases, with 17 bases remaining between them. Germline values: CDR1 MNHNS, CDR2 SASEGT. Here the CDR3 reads CASSEVVISNRTQYF. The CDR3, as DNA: TGTGCCAGCAGTGAAGTAGTCATTTCGAACCGGACGCAGTATTTT.

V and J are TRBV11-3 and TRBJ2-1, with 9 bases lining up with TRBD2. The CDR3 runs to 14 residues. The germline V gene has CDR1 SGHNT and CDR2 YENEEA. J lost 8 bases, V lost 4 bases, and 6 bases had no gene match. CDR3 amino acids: CASSSGLAGDEQFF. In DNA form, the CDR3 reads TGTGCCAGCAGCTCGGGACTAGCTGGAGATGAGCAGTTCTTC.

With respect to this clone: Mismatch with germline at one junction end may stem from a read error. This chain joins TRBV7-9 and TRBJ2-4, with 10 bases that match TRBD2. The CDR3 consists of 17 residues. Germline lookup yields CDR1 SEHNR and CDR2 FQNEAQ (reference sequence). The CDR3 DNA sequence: TGTTCCAGCAGCTTAGTCAGCGGGGGGGCAGCCAAAAACATTCAGTACTTC. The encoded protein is CSSSLVSGGAAKNIQYF. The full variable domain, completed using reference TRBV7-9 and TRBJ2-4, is DTGVSQNPRHKITKRGQNVTFRCDPISEHNRLYWYRQTLGQGPEFLTYFQNEAQLEKSRLLSDRFSAERPKGSFSTLEIQRTEQGDSAMYLCSSSLVSGGAAKNIQYFGAGTRLSVL.

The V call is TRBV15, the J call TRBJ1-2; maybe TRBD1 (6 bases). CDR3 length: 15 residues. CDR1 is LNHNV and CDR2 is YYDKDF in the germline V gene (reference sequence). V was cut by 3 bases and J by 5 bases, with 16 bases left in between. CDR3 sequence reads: CATSSRTGSLYGYTF. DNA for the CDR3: TGTGCCACCAGCAGTAGAACAGGGTCCCTATATGGCTACACCTTC. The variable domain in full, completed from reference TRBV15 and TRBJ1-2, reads DAMVIQNPRYQVTQFGKPVTLSCSQTLNHNVMYWYQQKSSQAPKLLFHYYDKDFNNEADTPDNFQSRRPNTSFCFLDIRSPGLGDTAMYLCATSSRTGSLYGYTFGSGTRLTVV.